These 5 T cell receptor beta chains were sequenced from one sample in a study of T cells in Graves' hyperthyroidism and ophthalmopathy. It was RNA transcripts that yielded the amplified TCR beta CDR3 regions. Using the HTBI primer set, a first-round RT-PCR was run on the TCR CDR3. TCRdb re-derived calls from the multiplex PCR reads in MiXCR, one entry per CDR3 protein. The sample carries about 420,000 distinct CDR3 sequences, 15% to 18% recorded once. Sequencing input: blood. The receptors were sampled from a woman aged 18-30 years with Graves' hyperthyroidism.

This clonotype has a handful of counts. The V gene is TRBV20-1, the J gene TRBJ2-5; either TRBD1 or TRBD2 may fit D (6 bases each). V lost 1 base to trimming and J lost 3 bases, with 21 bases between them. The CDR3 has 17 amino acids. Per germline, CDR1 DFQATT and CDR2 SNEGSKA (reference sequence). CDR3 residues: CSARGGGNNVNEETQYF. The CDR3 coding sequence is TGCAGTGCTAGAGGAGGGGGGAATAACGTTAATGAAGAGACCCAGTACTTC.

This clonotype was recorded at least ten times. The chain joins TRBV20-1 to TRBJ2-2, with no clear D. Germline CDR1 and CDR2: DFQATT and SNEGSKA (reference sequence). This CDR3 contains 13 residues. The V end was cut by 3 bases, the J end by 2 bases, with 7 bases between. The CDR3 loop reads CSASGVNTGELFF. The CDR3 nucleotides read TGCAGTGCTAGCGGAGTTAACACCGGGGAGCTGTTTTTT.

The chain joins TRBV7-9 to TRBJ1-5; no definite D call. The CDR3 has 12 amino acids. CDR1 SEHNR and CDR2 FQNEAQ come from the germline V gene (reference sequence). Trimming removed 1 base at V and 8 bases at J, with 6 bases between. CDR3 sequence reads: CASSLEEEPQHF. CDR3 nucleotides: TGTGCCAGCAGCTTAGAAGAGGAGCCCCAGCATTTT.

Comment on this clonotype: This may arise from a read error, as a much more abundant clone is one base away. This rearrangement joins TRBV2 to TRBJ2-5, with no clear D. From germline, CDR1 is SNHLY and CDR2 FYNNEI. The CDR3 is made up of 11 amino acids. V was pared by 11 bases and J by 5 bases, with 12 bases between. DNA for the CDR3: TGTGCCGCGACCCCGACCGAGACCCAGTACTTC. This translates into CAATPTETQYF. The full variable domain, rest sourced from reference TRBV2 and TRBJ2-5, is EPEVTQTPSHQVTQMGQEVILRCVPISNHLYFYWYRQILGQKVEFLVSFYNNEISEKSEIFDDQFSVERPDGSNFTLKIRSTKLEDSAMYFCAATPTETQYFGPGTRLLVL.

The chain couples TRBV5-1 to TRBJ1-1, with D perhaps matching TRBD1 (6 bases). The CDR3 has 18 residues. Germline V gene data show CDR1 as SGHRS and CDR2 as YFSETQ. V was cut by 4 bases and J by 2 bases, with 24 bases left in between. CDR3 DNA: TGCGCCAGCAGCCCCGTCCCGTCGGGGGGCTCACCAAACACTGAAGCTTTCTTT. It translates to CASSPVPSGGSPNTEAFF.